This section outlines one TCR beta chain sequence together with its context. The antigen is undetermined. This specimen comes from a study of CD8 T cells in ankylosing spondylitis. Findings of the study overall: A TCR beta motif made of about 8 highly homologous variants seemed typical of ankylosing spondylitis blood.

From germline, CDR1 is SGHRS and CDR2 YFSETQ. The V and J ends lost 3 bases and 8 bases, in that order; junction bases with no gene match: 17. This CDR3 has 17 amino acids. TCRdb reanalysed the 5' RACE reads using MiXCR and keeps one entry per CDR3 protein. This table has 200,000 or so distinct CDR3 sequences, 10% to 15% appearing once. The receptor comes from a female donor with ankylosing spondylitis or in good health (not recorded which). This chain joins TRBV5-1 and TRBJ1-2, with 9 bases lining up with TRBD1. Input material: blood, either unsorted or a sorted T cell fraction (not recorded which). The CDR3 region is CASSWDREKDVFEGYTF. The DNA for the CDR3 is TGCGCCAGCAGCTGGGACAGGGAAAAGGACGTCTTTGAGGGCTACACCTTC.